The 30 T cell receptor beta chains in this list originate from one sample, sequenced in a study of early T cells in non-severe SARS-CoV-2 infection. From the 5' RACE reads, TCRdb called clonotypes with MiXCR, one entry per CDR3 protein. Counted here are some 80,000 distinct CDR3 sequences, around 12% occurring once; the ten biggest clones make up about 3%. The sample consisted of whole blood. All receptors come from an adult who was a healthcare worker with PCR-confirmed SARS-CoV-2 infection or an uninfected control (not recorded which).

The CDR3 DNA reads TGCAGTGCATCGGGGGGACTAGCGGATCCTCATGAGCAGTTCTTC. As protein: CSASGGLADPHEQFF. The chain joins TRBV20-1 to TRBJ2-1; 11 bases map to TRBD2. This CDR3 has 15 amino acids. Looked up from germline, CDR1 is DFQATT and CDR2 is SNEGSKA (reference sequence). The ends lost 6 bases at V and 8 bases at J; junction bases unmatched: 12.

In its sample, this clonotype was seen many times. The V call is TRBV7-9, the J call TRBJ2-3, with D uncertain. Germline CDR1 is SEHNR and CDR2 is FQNEAQ (reference sequence). V was shortened by 5 bases and J by 4 bases, with 10 bases between the two germline ends. The CDR3 length is 13 residues. CDR3 sequence reads: CASSAIGADTQYF. CDR3 DNA sequence: TGTGCCAGCAGCGCCATTGGGGCAGATACGCAGTATTTT.

This clonotype was detected only a few times. The gene calls are TRBV3-1 and TRBJ1-1; D might be TRBD1 (6 bases). CDR3 size: 15 residues. The germline gives CDR1 LGHDT, CDR2 YNNKEL (reference sequence). V gave up 1 base and J gave up 5 bases, with 14 bases separating them. The CDR3 spells CASSQGVTGKTEAFF. In DNA form, the CDR3 reads TGTGCCAGCAGCCAAGGGGTTACAGGGAAAACTGAAGCTTTCTTT.

This clonotype was seen repeatedly, ten times or more. This sequence joins TRBV6-5 and TRBJ1-1, with 9 bases that match TRBD1. The junction had 4 bases not matched to a gene; V was cut back by 5 bases and J by 0 bases. This CDR3 has 15 residues. Germline-derived CDR1 and CDR2 are MNHEY and SVGAGI. The CDR3 nucleotides are TGTGCCAGCAGTAAGACAGGGGGATTGAACACTGAAGCTTTCTTT. Its translation: CASSKTGGLNTEAFF.

The chain has TRBV28 and TRBJ2-1; the D is unclear. CDR1 is MDHEN, CDR2 SYDVKM, per germline. CDR3 length equals 17 residues. V shed 5 bases and J shed 4 bases, with 21 bases lying between them. The DNA for the CDR3 is TGTGCCAGCAGTCCCATTGAGGCCTCGACATTTTACAATGAGCAGTTCTTC. This sequence encodes CASSPIEASTFYNEQFF.

Only a few counts were recorded for this clonotype. J is TRBJ1-2 and V is TRBV15, with D unclear. Germline V gives CDR1 LNHNV, CDR2 YYDKDF (reference sequence). The CDR3 loop spans 14 amino acids. V was pared by 0 bases and J by 3 bases, with 8 bases between. The CDR3 is CATSRDLTDYGYTF. CDR3 nucleotide sequence: TGTGCCACCAGCAGAGATCTCACGGACTATGGCTACACCTTC.

This chain links TRBV28 with TRBJ2-7; D is undetermined. Germline V lookup: CDR1 MDHEN, CDR2 SYDVKM. V lost 7 bases and J lost 5, with 18 bases in between. There are 14 residues in the CDR3. CDR3 coding DNA: TGTGCCAGCACCTTCAGTGGCAGGCCCCACGAGCAGTACTTC. It translates to CASTFSGRPHEQYF.

As concerns this clonotype: One end of the junction does not line up with germline, which may come from a read error. The chain recombines TRBV7-6 with TRBJ2-1, with 15 positions matching TRBD2. CDR1 and CDR2 (germline): SGHVS, FNYEAQ. The CDR3 contains 17 residues. The CDR3 loop reads CTSSLAGLAGGMNEQFF. CDR3 nucleotide sequence: TGTACCAGCAGCTTAGCGGGACTAGCGGGAGGCATGAATGAGCAGTTCTTC.

CDR3 residues: CSVEEAAGQTYEQYF. The CDR3 nucleotides read TGCAGCGTTGAGGAGGCGGCAGGTCAAACCTACGAGCAGTACTTC. V usage is TRBV29-1 and J usage is TRBJ2-7; TRBD2 is a possible D gene (5 bases). V gave up 3 bases and J gave up 2 bases, with 17 bases separating them. Per germline, CDR1 SQVTM and CDR2 ANQGSEA. The CDR3 spans 15 residues.

This clonotype was detected only a few times. The V and J genes are TRBV20-1 and TRBJ2-1; 8 nucleotides align to TRBD2. The ends lost 0 bases at V and 10 bases at J; junction bases unmatched: 14. CDR3 length equals 16 residues. Germline V CDR1 and CDR2: DFQATT, SNEGSKA (reference sequence). In DNA form, the CDR3 reads TGCAGTGCTAGAGACCCCGGGACTAGGATATTAGACGAGCAGTTCTTC. Its translation: CSARDPGTRILDEQFF.

The rearrangement uses TRBV27 and TRBJ1-6; weak D call: TRBD1 (6 bases). Trimming stripped 5 bases from V and 0 bases from J, with 14 bases between. This CDR3 region has 17 residues. Per germline, CDR1 MNHEY and CDR2 SMNVEV (reference sequence). In DNA form, the CDR3 reads TGTGCCAGCAGTCGACAGGCCAGAAGCTCCTATAATTCACCCCTCCACTTT. Translation: CASSRQARSSYNSPLHF.

This clonotype was detected only a few times. The CDR3 spells CASRKLDRAYEQYF. The CDR3 DNA is TGTGCCAGCAGAAAACTTGACAGGGCCTACGAGCAGTACTTC. The chain joins TRBV21-1 to TRBJ2-7; the table's D gene call, TRBD1, was not cross checked with the DNA. TRBV21-1 is given as a pseudogene. The CDR3 has 14 residues.

This clonotype came up a few times. The CDR3 protein is CSAKGYNEQFF. CDR3 bases: TGCAGCGCAAAGGGGTACAATGAGCAGTTCTTC. This chain joins TRBV29-1 and TRBJ2-1, with D perhaps TRBD1 (5 bases). Germline V gene data show CDR1 as SQVTM and CDR2 as ANQGSEA. V was trimmed by 7 bases and J by 4 bases, leaving 8 bases between them. The CDR3 totals 11 residues.

The V and J genes are TRBV19 and TRBJ2-5; the D gene is possibly TRBD2 (6 bases). The CDR3 consists of 16 residues. Germline lookup yields CDR1 LNHDA and CDR2 SQIVND (reference sequence). Trimming shortened V by 3 bases and J by 2 bases, and 16 bases separated the two germline ends. In nucleotides, the CDR3 is TGTGCCAGTAGTATGGGGGGAAGGTGGGGACAAGAGACCCAGTACTTC. Translation gives CASSMGGRWGQETQYF.

The chain joins TRBV3-1 to TRBJ1-5, with D perhaps TRBD1 (5 bases). Trimming removed 1 base at V and 2 bases at J, with 6 bases between. Germline V CDR1 and CDR2: LGHDT, YNNKEL (reference sequence). CDR3 length: 14 amino acids. The CDR3 DNA follows: TGTGCCAGCAGCCAAGGCAGGGGCAATCAGCCCCAGCATTTT. Translating gives CASSQGRGNQPQHF.

This clonotype was picked up one time. The gene calls are TRBV11-2 and TRBJ2-7, with D maybe TRBD1 (6 bases). CDR1 and CDR2 from the germline V gene are SGHAT and FQNNGV. The CDR3 spans 13 residues. The V gene lost 2 bases and the J gene lost 2 bases, with 7 bases spanning the gap. In nucleotides, the CDR3 is TGTGCCAGCAGCTTAACAGGGACCTACGAGCAGTACTTC. This gives the protein CASSLTGTYEQYF.

The chain links TRBV12-3 or TRBV12-4 to TRBJ2-7; 11 bases fit TRBD2. The CDR3 totals 15 residues. Trimming cost V 3 bases and J 6 bases; bases outside gene matches: 7. Here the CDR3 DNA reads TGTGCCAGCAGTTTTACTAGCGGGGGCCTCCTCGAGCAGTACTTC. This encodes CASSFTSGGLLEQYF.

About this clonotype: One junction end disagrees with the germline gene, perhaps due to a read error. This chain uses TRBV20-1 with TRBJ2-5; 9 positions agree with TRBD2. Germline V gene lookup returns CDR1 DFQATT and CDR2 SNEGSKA (reference sequence). This CDR3 is built from 13 residues. The CDR3 coding sequence is TGCAGTGGTAGAGGCGGGAGGGTAGAGACCCAGTACTTC. It specifies CSGRGGRVETQYF.

This clonotype was detected a few times. V usage is TRBV29-1 and J usage is TRBJ1-2, with D uncertain. Deletions cut 3 bases from V and 8 bases from J, with 13 bases between. This CDR3 contains 12 residues. Germline-derived CDR1 and CDR2 are SQVTM and ANQGSEA. CDR3 sequence reads: CSVEARQRGYTF. DNA for the CDR3: TGCAGCGTTGAGGCCAGACAAAGGGGCTACACCTTC. The variable domain in full, completed from reference TRBV29-1 and TRBJ1-2, reads SAVISQKPSRDICQRGTSLTIQCQVDSQVTMMFWYRQQPGQSLTLIATANQGSEATYESGFVIDKFPISRPNLTFSTLTVSNMSPEDSSIYLCSVEARQRGYTFGSGTRLTVV.

This clonotype has more than one count but fewer than ten. The chain has TRBV2 and TRBJ2-1; tentatively, D is TRBD1 (5 bases). CDR1 is SNHLY and CDR2 is FYNNEI in the germline V gene. V was trimmed by 4 bases and J by 0 bases, leaving 16 bases between them. The CDR3 runs 17 residues. Here the CDR3 DNA reads TGTGCCAGCAGTGTGGGGCCTCACCCAAGCTCCTACAATGAGCAGTTCTTC. Translated, it gives CASSVGPHPSSYNEQFF. Together with reference TRBV2 and TRBJ2-1, the CDR3 gives the full variable domain: EPEVTQTPSHQVTQMGQEVILRCVPISNHLYFYWYRQILGQKVEFLVSFYNNEISEKSEIFDDQFSVERPDGSNFTLKIRSTKLEDSAMYFCASSVGPHPSSYNEQFFGPGTRLTVL.

The chain recombines TRBV12-3 or TRBV12-4 with TRBJ1-5, with a tentative D call TRBD1 (5 bases). The CDR3 totals 13 residues. V shed 7 bases and J shed 9 bases, with 16 bases lying between them. The CDR3 loop is CASTKGDLSPQHF. In DNA form, the CDR3 reads TGTGCCAGCACCAAAGGGGATCTGTCGCCCCAGCATTTT.

Details on this clonotype: One end of the junction is discordant with germline, which a read error may explain. In DNA form, the CDR3 reads TGTGCCAACAGCTTACTTGCGGGAGGTGGAAGCACAGATACGCAGTATTTT. Amino acid sequence: CANSLLAGGGSTDTQYF. This chain joins TRBV7-9 and TRBJ2-3; 8 nucleotides match TRBD2. The CDR3 contains 17 residues. Germline loops: CDR1 SEHNR, CDR2 FQNEAQ (reference sequence).

This clonotype was counted many times. This chain links TRBV20-1 with TRBJ1-4; D is unclear. The V gene lost 5 bases and the J gene lost 4 bases, with 14 bases spanning the gap. The CDR3 sequence is 14 residues long. Germline V gene data show CDR1 as DFQATT and CDR2 as SNEGSKA (reference sequence). The CDR3 bases are TGCAGTGCTGTTCGGCTGTCGGGTAATGAAAAACTGTTTTTT. As protein: CSAVRLSGNEKLFF.

J is TRBJ1-1 and V is TRBV5-1; no reliable D call. The CDR3 is made up of 15 amino acids. The V gene lost 5 bases and the J gene lost 2 bases, with 16 bases spanning the gap. The germline V gene has CDR1 SGHRS and CDR2 YFSETQ. CDR3 DNA: TGCGCCAGCAGTTCCCGGGAAGGGCCAAACACTGAAGCTTTCTTT. This translates into CASSSREGPNTEAFF.

This clonotype was recorded a few times. This chain uses TRBV5-5 with TRBJ2-7, with 7 bases identical to TRBD1. With 5 bases clipped from V and 2 bases from J, the junction kept 10 bases outside the gene matches. Germline-derived CDR1 and CDR2 are SGHKS and YYEKEE (reference sequence). This CDR3 region has 15 residues. Here the CDR3 DNA reads TGTGCCAGCAGTCATCCCGGGACAGCCACCTACGAGCAGTACTTC. Translating gives CASSHPGTATYEQYF. Full variable domain (rest looked up from reference TRBV5-5 and TRBJ2-7): DAGVTQSPTHLIKTRGQQVTLRCSPISGHKSVSWYQQVLGQGPQFIFQYYEKEERGRGNFPDRFSARQFPNYSSELNVNALLLGDSALYLCASSHPGTATYEQYFGPGTRLTVT.

The rearrangement links TRBV7-2 to TRBJ2-4; D is ambiguous. The germline V gene encodes CDR1 SGHTA and CDR2 FQGNSA. CDR3 length: 15 residues. Trimming took off 4 bases at V and 0 bases at J, with 10 bases between the two ends. Written as DNA, the CDR3 is TGTGCCAGCAGCTCACAAGATCTAGCCAAAAACATTCAGTACTTC. Translation gives CASSSQDLAKNIQYF.

This clonotype was recorded a few times. The chain has TRBV18 and TRBJ2-7; 8 bases agree with TRBD2. Per germline, CDR1 KGHSH and CDR2 LQKENI. V lost 3 bases and J lost 3; bases outside the gene matches: 7. This CDR3 has 15 amino acids. The CDR3 nucleotides read TGTGCCAGCTCACCGCTAGCGGGCGAAGGCTACGAGCAGTACTTC. Amino acids: CASSPLAGEGYEQYF. Full variable domain (remainder filled in from reference TRBV18 and TRBJ2-7): NAGVMQNPRHLVRRRGQEARLRCSPMKGHSHVYWYRQLPEEGLKFMVYLQKENIIDESGMPKERFSAEFPKEGPSILRIQQVVRGDSAAYFCASSPLAGEGYEQYFGPGTRLTVT.

The chain links TRBV20-1 to TRBJ2-3; TRBD2 might be the D (5 bases). V was pared by 6 bases and J by 0 bases, with 16 bases between. Looked up from germline, CDR1 is DFQATT and CDR2 is SNEGSKA (reference sequence). CDR3 size: 15 residues. The CDR3 spells CSAARRVGSTDTQYF. In DNA, the CDR3 is TGCAGTGCCGCCAGGCGGGTCGGGAGCACAGATACGCAGTATTTT.

This clonotype was counted only a few times. The CDR3 does not end in the conserved phenylalanine or tryptophan, so this is likely a read error. This chain uses TRBV18 with TRBJ1-5, with a possible D match to TRBD1 (5 bases). Germline-derived CDR1 and CDR2 are KGHSH and LQKENI. This CDR3 region has 13 residues. V was pared by 3 bases and J by 4 bases, with 7 bases between. CDR3 protein: CASSPDRNQPQHL. The CDR3 DNA reads TGTGCCAGCTCACCCGACAGAAATCAGCCCCAGCATCTT.

V usage is TRBV19 and J usage is TRBJ1-5; no clear D. The germline V and J ends were trimmed by 6 bases and 4 bases, with 22 bases remaining between them. Germline V gene sequence: CDR1 LNHDA, CDR2 SQIVND (reference sequence). CDR3 size: 17 residues. The CDR3 loop is CASSPSSAEGWNQPQHF. The CDR3 coding sequence is TGTGCCAGTAGCCCCTCTTCAGCGGAAGGTTGGAATCAGCCCCAGCATTTT. The full variable domain, rest sourced from reference TRBV19 and TRBJ1-5, is DGGITQSPKYLFRKEGQNVTLSCEQNLNHDAMYWYRQDPGQGLRLIYYSQIVNDFQKGDIAEGYSVSREKKESFPLTVTSAQKNPTAFYLCASSPSSAEGWNQPQHFGDGTRLSIL.